This passage covers 9 T cell receptor beta chains from one sample sequenced in a study of blood T cell repertoires in COVID-19. Sequencing used immunoSEQ multiplex PCR; TCRdb keeps in-frame clones, though not all of them. The sample includes some 97,000 clones, more than 85% of them seen just once. The specimen sequenced was peripheral blood. The receptor set was obtained from a young man in a cohort sampled during active COVID-19.

The chain recombines TRBV5-4 with TRBJ1-5, with D tentatively TRBD1 (5 bases). This CDR3 contains 15 residues. Germline V CDR1 and CDR2: SGHNT, YYREEE (reference sequence). V lost 4 bases and J 6 bases, leaving 17 bases between the germline ends. The CDR3 sequence is CASSQDGGKGQPQHF. The DNA for the CDR3 is TGTGCCAGCAGCCAGGACGGGGGGAAAGGTCAGCCCCAGCATTTT.

The J gene is TRBJ2-2, the V gene TRBV7-2; D gene unclear. The germline CDR1 and CDR2 sequences are SGHTA and FQGNSA. This CDR3 has 15 amino acids. The V and J ends lost 4 bases and 1 base respectively, with 10 bases between them. CDR3 protein: CASSSSHRNTGELFF. The DNA for the CDR3 is TGTGCCAGCAGCTCCTCACACAGGAACACCGGGGAGCTGTTTTTT.

This chain uses TRBV30 with TRBJ2-7; weak D call: TRBD1 (5 bases). V gave up 4 bases and J gave up 2 bases, with 21 bases separating them. CDR3 size: 16 residues. Germline-derived CDR1 and CDR2 are GTSNPN and SVGIG (reference sequence). CDR3 nucleotide sequence: TGTGCCTGGACCCCCGGTGGGGCCTGGATAACCTACGAGCAGTACTTC. Translation gives CAWTPGGAWITYEQYF.

The sample holds one count of this clone. The chain employs TRBV6-6 and TRBJ2-3; 7 bases are shared with TRBD1. CDR3 length equals 14 residues. With 2 bases clipped from V and 6 bases from J, the junction kept 5 bases outside the gene matches. Germline-derived CDR1 and CDR2 are MNHNY and SVGAGI (reference sequence). The CDR3 loop is CASSYDRVEDTQYF. The CDR3 DNA sequence: TGTGCCAGCAGTTACGACAGGGTGGAGGATACGCAGTATTTT.

The CDR3 DNA sequence: TGTGCCAGCAGTTCGCAGGGCAATCAGCCCCAGCATTTT. Encoded protein: CASSSQGNQPQHF. This chain joins TRBV7-9 and TRBJ1-5; D call uncertain. This CDR3 spans 13 amino acids. The V end was cut by 6 bases, the J end by 2 bases, with 8 bases between. Germline V gene sequence: CDR1 SEHNR, CDR2 FQNEAQ (reference sequence).

The chain links TRBV6-5 to TRBJ2-1; 8 bases are shared with TRBD2. The V gene's germline CDR1 is MNHEY and CDR2 SVGAGI. CDR3 length: 14 residues. The trim removed 8 bases at V and 6 bases at J, leaving 9 bases unmatched. DNA of the CDR3: TGTGCCAGCGCACCCCGGGGGGGCGGCAATGAGCAGTTCTTC. As protein: CASAPRGGGNEQFF.

This clone was counted a few times. This chain's CDR3 is CASSASTGVISPLHF. The CDR3, as DNA: TGTGCCAGCAGTGCCAGTACAGGGGTTATATCACCCCTCCACTTT. The V call is TRBV25-1, the J call TRBJ1-6; 7 bases match TRBD1. The CDR3 sequence is 15 residues long. Unmatched junction bases numbered 10, after V lost 4 bases and J lost 10 bases. CDR1 is MGHDK, CDR2 SYGVNS, per germline. The variable domain in full, with the rest retrieved from reference TRBV25-1 and TRBJ1-6, is EADIYQTPRYLVIGTGKKITLECSQTMGHDKMYWYQQDPGMELHLIHYSYGVNSTEKGDLSSESTVSRIRTEHFPLTLESARPSHTSQYLCASSASTGVISPLHFGNGTRLTVT.

The genes are TRBV6-5 and TRBJ2-7; TRBD1 agrees at 8 bases. The ends lost 2 bases at V and 5 bases at J; junction bases unmatched: 5. The CDR3 covers 14 residues. CDR1 is MNHEY, CDR2 SVGAGI, per germline. This CDR3 reads CASSYRQGTDEQYF. CDR3 in DNA: TGTGCCAGCAGTTACCGACAGGGGACCGACGAGCAGTACTTC.

In this sample, this clone turned up once. The V gene is TRBV7-9, the J gene TRBJ2-4; a possible D gene is TRBD1 (5 bases). V lost 2 bases, J lost 1 base, and 6 bases lay in between. The CDR3 runs to 14 residues. CDR1 and CDR2 (germline): SEHNR, FQNEAQ (reference sequence). The DNA of the CDR3 is TGTGCCAGCAGCTTACAGGGTGCCAAAAACATTCAGTACTTC. As protein: CASSLQGAKNIQYF. Based on the CDR3 plus reference TRBV7-9 and TRBJ2-4, the full variable domain is DTGVSQNPRHKITKRGQNVTFRCDPISEHNRLYWYRQTLGQGPEFLTYFQNEAQLEKSRLLSDRFSAERPKGSFSTLEIQRTEQGDSAMYLCASSLQGAKNIQYFGAGTRLSVL.